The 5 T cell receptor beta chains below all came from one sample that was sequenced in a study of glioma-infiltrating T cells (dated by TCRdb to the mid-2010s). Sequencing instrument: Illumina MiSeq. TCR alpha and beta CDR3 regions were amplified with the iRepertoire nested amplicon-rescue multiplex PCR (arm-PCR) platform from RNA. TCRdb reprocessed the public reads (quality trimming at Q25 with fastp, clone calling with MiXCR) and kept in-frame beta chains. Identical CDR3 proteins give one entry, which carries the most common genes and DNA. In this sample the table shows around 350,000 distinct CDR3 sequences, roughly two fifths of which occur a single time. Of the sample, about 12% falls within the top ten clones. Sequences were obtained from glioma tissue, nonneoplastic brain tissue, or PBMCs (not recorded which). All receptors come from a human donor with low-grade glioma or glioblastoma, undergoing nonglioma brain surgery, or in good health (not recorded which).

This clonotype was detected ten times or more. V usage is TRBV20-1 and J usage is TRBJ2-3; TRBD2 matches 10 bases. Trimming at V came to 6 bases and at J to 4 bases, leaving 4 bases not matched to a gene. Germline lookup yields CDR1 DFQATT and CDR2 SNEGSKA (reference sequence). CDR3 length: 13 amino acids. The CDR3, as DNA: TGCAGTGCCATAGCGGGAGGCCCAGATACGCAGTATTTT. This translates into CSAIAGGPDTQYF.

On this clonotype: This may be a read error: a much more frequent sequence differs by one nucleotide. CDR3 loop: CATIRFPHTEAFF. The CDR3 nucleotides read TGTGCCACCATCAGATTCCCACACACTGAAGCTTTCTTT. The chain recombines TRBV15 with TRBJ1-1; D ambiguous. Germline CDR1 reads LNHNV; CDR2 reads YYDKDF (reference sequence). The CDR3 has 13 amino acids.

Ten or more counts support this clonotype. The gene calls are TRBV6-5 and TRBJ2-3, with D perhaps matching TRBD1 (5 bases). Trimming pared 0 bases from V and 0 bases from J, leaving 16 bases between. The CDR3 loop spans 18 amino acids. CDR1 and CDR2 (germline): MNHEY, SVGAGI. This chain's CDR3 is CASSYSITGSTSTDTQYF. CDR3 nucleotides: TGTGCCAGCAGTTACTCGATAACAGGTTCTACTAGCACAGATACGCAGTATTTT.

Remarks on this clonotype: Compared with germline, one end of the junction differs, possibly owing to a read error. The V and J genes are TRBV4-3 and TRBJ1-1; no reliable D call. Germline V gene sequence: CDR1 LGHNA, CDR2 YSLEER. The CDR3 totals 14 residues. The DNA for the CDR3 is TGCGCCAGCAGCCTTCGGGCGGGAAACACTGGAGCTTTCTTT. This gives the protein CASSLRAGNTGAFF.

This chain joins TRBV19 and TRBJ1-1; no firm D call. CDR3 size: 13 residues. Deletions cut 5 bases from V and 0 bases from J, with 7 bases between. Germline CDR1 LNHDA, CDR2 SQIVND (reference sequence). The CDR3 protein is CASSPWMNTEAFF. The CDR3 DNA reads TGTGCCAGTAGTCCTTGGATGAACACTGAAGCTTTCTTT.